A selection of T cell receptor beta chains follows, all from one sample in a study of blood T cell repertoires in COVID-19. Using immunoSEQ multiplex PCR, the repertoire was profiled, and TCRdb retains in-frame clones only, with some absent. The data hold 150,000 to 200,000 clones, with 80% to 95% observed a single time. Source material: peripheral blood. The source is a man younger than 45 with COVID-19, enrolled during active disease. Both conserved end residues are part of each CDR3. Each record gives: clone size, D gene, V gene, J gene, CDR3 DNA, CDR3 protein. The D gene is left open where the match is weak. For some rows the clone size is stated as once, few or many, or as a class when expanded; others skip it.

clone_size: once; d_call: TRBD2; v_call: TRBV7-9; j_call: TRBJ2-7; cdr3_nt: TGTGCCAGCAGTTTCTCCGGGACTAGTAGACAGCAGTACTTC; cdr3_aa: CASSFSGTSRQQYF
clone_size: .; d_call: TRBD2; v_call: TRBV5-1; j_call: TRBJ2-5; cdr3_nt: TGCGCCAGCAGCTTTGGGAGGGCTGGGGAGACCCAGTACTTC; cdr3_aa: CASSFGRAGETQYF
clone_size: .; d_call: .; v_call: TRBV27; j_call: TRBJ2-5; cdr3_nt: TGTGCCAGCAGTCCCTTTCAGGGGCCGGAGACCCAGTACTTC; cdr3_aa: CASSPFQGPETQYF
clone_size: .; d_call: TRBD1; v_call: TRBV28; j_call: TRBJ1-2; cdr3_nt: TGTGCCAGCAGTATGACAGGGGTTTATGGCTACACCTTC; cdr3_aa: CASSMTGVYGYTF
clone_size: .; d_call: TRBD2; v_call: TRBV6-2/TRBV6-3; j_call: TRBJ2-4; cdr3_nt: TGTGCCAGCAGTTACTCGGGGGGGATGGTTGACATTCAGTACTTC; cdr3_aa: CASSYSGGMVDIQYF
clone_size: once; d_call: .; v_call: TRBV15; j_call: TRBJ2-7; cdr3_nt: TGTGCCACCAGCAGAGAACGGGGATACTCCTACGAGCAGTACTTC; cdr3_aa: CATSRERGYSYEQYF
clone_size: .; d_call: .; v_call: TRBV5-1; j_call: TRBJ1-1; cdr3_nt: TGCGCCAGCAGCTTCCAGGCGAACACTGAAGCTTTCTTT; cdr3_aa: CASSFQANTEAFF
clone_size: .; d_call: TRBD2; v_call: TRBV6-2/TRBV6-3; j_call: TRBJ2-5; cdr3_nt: TGTGCCAGCAGTCGAACTAGCGGGAGGATCGAGACCCAGTACTTC; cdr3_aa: CASSRTSGRIETQYF
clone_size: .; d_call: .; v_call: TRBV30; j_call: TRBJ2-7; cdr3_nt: TGTGCCTGGAGTTCCGGGACTCTCCACGAGCAGTACTTC; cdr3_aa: CAWSSGTLHEQYF
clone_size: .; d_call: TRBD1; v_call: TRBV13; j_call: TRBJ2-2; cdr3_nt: TGTGCCAGCAGATTACAGGGGGTCACCGGGGAGCTGTTTTTT; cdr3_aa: CASRLQGVTGELFF
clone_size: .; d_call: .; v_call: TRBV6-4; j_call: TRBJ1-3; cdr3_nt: TGTGCCAGCATTAAGCACCAGGATGATTACTCTGGAAACACCATATATTTT; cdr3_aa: CASIKHQDDYSGNTIYF
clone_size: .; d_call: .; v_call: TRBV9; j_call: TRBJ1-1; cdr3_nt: TGTGCCAGCAGCCCCCAGTTTTTGAACACTGAAGCTTTCTTT; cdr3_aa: CASSPQFLNTEAFF
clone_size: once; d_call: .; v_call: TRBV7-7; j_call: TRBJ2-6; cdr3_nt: TGTGCCAGCAGTCCCGGAGGGTCTGGGGCCAACGTCCTGACTTTC; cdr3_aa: CASSPGGSGANVLTF